This TCR beta chain emerged from a study of OX40 agonist ivuxolimab in advanced cancers. About the study: Past anti-PD-1, anti-PD-L1 or anti-CTLA-4 therapy was accepted, and roughly 42% had received some.

Clones were read by immunoSEQ multiplex PCR, and TCRdb kept only the in-frame ones, dropping some. The sample records approximately 99,000 clones, 90% to 97% being singletons. There are 14 residues in the CDR3. Germline V lookup: CDR1 LGHNA, CDR2 YSLEER. Trimming removed 4 bases at V and 5 bases at J, with 14 bases between. This material consisted of CD4+ or CD8+ T cells sorted from blood, taken in a trial of the OX40 agonist ivuxolimab. The receptor comes from an adult with an advanced solid tumor such as melanoma, head and neck, liver or kidney cancer. The chain uses TRBV4-3 and TRBJ1-1; D uncertain. The CDR3 loop is CASSPMSSRTEAFF. DNA for the CDR3: TGCGCCAGCAGCCCTATGAGTAGTAGGACTGAAGCTTTCTTT.